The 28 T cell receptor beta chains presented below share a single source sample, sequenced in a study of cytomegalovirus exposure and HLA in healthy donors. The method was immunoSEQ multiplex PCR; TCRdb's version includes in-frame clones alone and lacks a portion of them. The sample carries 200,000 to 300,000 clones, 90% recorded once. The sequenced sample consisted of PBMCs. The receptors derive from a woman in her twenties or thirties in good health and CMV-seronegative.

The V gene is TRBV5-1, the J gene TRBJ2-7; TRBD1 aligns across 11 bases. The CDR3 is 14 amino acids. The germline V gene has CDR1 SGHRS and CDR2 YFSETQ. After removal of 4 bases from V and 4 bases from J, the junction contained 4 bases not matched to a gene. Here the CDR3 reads CASSEDRGLYEQYF. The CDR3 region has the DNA TGCGCCAGCAGCGAGGACAGGGGGCTGTACGAGCAGTACTTC.

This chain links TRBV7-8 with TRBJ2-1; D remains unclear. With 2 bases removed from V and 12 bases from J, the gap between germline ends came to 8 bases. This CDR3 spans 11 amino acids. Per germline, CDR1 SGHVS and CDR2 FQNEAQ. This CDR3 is CASSLSLGQFF. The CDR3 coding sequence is TGTGCCAGCAGCTTATCCCTAGGGCAGTTCTTC.

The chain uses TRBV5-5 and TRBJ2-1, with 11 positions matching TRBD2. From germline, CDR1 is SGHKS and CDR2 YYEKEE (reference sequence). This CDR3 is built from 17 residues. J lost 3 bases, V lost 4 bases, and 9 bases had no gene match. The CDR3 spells CASSPDRGLADYNEQFF. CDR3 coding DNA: TGTGCCAGCAGCCCGGACAGGGGACTAGCGGACTACAATGAGCAGTTCTTC.

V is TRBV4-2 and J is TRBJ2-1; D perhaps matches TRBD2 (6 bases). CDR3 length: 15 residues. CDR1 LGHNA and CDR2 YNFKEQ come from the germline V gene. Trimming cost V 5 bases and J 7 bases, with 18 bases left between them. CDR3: CASSKPTGTANEQFF. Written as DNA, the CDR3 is TGTGCCAGCAGCAAGCCAACCGGGACTGCGAATGAGCAGTTCTTC.

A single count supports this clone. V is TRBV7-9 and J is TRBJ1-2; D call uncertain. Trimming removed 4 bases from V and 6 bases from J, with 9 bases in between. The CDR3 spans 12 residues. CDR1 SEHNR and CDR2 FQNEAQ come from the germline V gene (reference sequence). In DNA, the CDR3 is TGTGCCAGCAGCTCCTTTACGGATGGCTACACCTTC. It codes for CASSSFTDGYTF.

The CDR3: CASSLVRLPTSGRYEQYF. The CDR3 DNA follows: TGTGCCAGCAGCTTAGTCCGTCTTCCGACTAGCGGGAGGTATGAGCAGTACTTC. V gene TRBV11-2 combines with J gene TRBJ2-7, with 13 bases that match TRBD2. V dropped 1 base and J dropped 7; count of bases not matched to a gene: 13. CDR1 and CDR2 from the germline V gene are SGHAT and FQNNGV. The CDR3 length is 18 residues.

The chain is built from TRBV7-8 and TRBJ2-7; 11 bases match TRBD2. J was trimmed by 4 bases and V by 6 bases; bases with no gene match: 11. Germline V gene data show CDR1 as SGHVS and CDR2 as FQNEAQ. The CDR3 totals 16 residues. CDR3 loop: CASSSERLAGRYEQYF. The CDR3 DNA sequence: TGTGCCAGCAGTTCCGAAAGACTAGCGGGGAGATACGAGCAGTACTTC.

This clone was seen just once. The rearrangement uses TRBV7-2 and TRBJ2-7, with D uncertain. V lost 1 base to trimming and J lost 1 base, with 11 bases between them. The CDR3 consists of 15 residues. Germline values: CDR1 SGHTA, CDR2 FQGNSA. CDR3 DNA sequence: TGTGCCAGCAGCTTAGTCACAAAAGTATCCTACGAGCAGTACTTC. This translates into CASSLVTKVSYEQYF.

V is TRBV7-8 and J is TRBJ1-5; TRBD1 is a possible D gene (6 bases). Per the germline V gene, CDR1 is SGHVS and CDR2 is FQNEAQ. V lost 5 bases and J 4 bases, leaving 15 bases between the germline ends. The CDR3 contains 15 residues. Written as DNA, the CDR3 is TGTGCCAGCAGCCCACAGGGAGGTGGGAATCAGCCCCAGCATTTT. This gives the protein CASSPQGGGNQPQHF.

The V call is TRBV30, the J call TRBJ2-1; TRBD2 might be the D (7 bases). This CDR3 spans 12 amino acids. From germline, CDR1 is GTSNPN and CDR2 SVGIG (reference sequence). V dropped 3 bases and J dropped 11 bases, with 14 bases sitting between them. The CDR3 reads CAWSPGGGKQFF. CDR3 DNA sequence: TGTGCCTGGAGCCCTGGGGGGGGCAAGCAGTTCTTC.

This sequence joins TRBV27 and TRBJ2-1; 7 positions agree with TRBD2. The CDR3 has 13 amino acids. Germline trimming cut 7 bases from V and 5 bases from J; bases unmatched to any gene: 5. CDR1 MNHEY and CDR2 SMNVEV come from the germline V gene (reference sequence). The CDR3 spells CASKEGGNNEQFF. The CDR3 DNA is TGTGCCAGCAAGGAGGGAGGGAACAATGAGCAGTTCTTC.

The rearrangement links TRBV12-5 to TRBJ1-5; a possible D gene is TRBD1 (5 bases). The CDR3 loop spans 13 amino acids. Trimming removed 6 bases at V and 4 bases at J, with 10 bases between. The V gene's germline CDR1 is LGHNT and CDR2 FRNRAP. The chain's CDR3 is CASGPGPNQPQHF. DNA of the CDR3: TGTGCTAGTGGGCCGGGACCGAATCAGCCCCAGCATTTT.

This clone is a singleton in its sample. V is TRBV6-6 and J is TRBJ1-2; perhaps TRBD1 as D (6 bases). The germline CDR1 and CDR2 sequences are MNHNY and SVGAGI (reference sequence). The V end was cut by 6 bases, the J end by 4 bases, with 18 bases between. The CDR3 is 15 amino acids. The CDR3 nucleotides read TGTGCCAGCAGCCCACCGACGCCGACAGGCTATGGCTACACCTTC. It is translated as CASSPPTPTGYGYTF.

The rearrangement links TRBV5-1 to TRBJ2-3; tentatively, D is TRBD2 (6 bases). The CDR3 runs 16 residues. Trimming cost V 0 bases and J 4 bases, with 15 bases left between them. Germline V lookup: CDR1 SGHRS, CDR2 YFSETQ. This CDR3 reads CASSLEGTYYADTQYF. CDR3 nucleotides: TGCGCCAGCAGCTTGGAGGGGACTTACTACGCAGATACGCAGTATTTT.

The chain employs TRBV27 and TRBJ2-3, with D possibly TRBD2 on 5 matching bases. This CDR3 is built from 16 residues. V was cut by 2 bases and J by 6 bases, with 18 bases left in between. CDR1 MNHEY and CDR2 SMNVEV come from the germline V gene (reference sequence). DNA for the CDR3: TGTGCCAGCAGTTTACTCGGACCACGCATAGCGGATACGCAGTATTTT. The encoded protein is CASSLLGPRIADTQYF.

The CDR3 bases are TGTGCCAGTAGCCCGGGACACGTACTAGCCAAAAACATTCAGTACTTC. Protein sequence: CASSPGHVLAKNIQYF. J is TRBJ2-4 and V is TRBV19; tentative D call: TRBD1 (6 bases). The CDR3 runs to 16 residues. The germline V gene encodes CDR1 LNHDA and CDR2 SQIVND (reference sequence). The ends were cut back, 6 bases at V and 0 bases at J, with 15 bases in the middle.

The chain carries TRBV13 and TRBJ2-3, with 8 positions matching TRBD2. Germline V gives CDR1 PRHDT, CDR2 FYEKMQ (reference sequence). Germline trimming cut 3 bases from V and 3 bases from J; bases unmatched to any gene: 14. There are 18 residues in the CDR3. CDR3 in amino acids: CASSFTLSGGGMTDTQYF. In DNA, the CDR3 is TGTGCCAGCAGCTTCACATTGTCGGGAGGGGGAATGACAGATACGCAGTATTTT.

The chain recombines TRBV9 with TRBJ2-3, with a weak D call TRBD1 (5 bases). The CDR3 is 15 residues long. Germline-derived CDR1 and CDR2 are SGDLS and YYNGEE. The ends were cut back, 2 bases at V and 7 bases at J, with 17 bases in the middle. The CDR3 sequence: CASSVKTADPNTQYF. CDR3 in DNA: TGTGCCAGCAGCGTGAAGACAGCCGACCCTAATACGCAGTATTTT. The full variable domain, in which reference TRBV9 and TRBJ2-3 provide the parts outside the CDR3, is DSGVTQTPKHLITATGQRVTLRCSPRSGDLSVYWYQQSLDQGLQFLIQYYNGEERAKGNILERFSAQQFPDLHSELNLSSLELGDSALYFCASSVKTADPNTQYFGPGTRLTVL.

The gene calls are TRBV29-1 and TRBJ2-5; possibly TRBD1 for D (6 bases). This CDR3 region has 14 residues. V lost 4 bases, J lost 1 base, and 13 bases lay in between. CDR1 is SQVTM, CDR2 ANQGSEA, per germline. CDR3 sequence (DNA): TGCAGCGTTGGGGGGCGGAACCGCCAAGAGACCCAGTACTTC. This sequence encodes CSVGGRNRQETQYF. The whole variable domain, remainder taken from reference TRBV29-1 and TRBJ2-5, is SAVISQKPSRDICQRGTSLTIQCQVDSQVTMMFWYRQQPGQSLTLIATANQGSEATYESGFVIDKFPISRPNLTFSTLTVSNMSPEDSSIYLCSVGGRNRQETQYFGPGTRLLVL.

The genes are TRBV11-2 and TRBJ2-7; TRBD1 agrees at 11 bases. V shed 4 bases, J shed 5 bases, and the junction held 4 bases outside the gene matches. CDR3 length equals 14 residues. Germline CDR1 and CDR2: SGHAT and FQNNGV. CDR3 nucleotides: TGTGCCAGCAGCTCCGGGACAGGGGGGAACGAGCAGTACTTC. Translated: CASSSGTGGNEQYF.

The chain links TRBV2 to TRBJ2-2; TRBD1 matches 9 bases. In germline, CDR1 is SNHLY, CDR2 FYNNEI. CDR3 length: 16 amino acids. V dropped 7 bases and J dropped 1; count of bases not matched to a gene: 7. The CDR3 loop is CASTRQGGMNTGELFF. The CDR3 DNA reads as TGTGCCAGCACCAGACAGGGGGGTATGAACACCGGGGAGCTGTTTTTT.

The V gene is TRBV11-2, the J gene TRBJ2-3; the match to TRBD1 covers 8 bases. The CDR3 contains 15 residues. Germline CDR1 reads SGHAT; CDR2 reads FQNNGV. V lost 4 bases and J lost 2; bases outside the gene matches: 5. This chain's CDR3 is CASSSWTGYTDTQYF. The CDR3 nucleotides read TGTGCCAGCAGCTCCTGGACAGGGTACACAGATACGCAGTATTTT.

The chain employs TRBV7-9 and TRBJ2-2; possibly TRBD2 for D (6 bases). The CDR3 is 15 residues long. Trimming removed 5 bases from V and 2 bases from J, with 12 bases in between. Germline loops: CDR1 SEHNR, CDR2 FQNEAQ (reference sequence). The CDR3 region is CASSPRRDNTGELFF. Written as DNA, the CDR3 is TGTGCCAGCAGCCCAAGGCGGGACAACACCGGGGAGCTGTTTTTT. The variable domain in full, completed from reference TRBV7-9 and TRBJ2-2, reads DTGVSQNPRHKITKRGQNVTFRCDPISEHNRLYWYRQTLGQGPEFLTYFQNEAQLEKSRLLSDRFSAERPKGSFSTLEIQRTEQGDSAMYLCASSPRRDNTGELFFGEGSRLTVL.

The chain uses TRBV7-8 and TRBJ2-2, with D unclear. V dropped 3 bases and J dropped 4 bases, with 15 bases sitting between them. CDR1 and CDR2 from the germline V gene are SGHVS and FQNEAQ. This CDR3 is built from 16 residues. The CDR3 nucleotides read TGTGCCAGCAGCTTTTTTGTTTCGACTGTCACCGGGGAGCTGTTTTTT. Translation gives CASSFFVSTVTGELFF.

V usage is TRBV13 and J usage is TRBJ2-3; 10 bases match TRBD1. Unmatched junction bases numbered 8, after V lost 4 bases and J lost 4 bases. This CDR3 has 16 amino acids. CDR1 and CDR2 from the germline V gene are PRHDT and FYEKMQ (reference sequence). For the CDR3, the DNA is TGTGCCAGCAGCTCCCTGGGACAGGGGATCGCAGATACGCAGTATTTT. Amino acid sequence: CASSSLGQGIADTQYF.

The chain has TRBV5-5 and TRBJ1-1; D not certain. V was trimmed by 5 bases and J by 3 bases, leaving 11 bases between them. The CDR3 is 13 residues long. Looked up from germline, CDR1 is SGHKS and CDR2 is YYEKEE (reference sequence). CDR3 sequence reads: CASSLDWYTEAFF. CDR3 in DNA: TGTGCCAGCAGTCTAGACTGGTACACTGAAGCTTTCTTT.

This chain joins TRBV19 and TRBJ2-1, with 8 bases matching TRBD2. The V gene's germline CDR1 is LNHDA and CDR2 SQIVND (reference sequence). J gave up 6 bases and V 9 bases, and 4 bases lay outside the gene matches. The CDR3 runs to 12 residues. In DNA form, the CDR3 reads TGTGCCAGCGGGAGGGCGGGCAATGAGCAGTTCTTC. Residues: CASGRAGNEQFF.

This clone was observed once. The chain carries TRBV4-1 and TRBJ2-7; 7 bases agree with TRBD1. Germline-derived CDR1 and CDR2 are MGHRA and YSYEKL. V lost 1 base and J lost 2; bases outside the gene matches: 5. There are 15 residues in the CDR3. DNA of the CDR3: TGCGCCAGCAGCCAAGGGACAGGCTTTACCTACGAGCAGTACTTC. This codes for CASSQGTGFTYEQYF.